This TCR beta chain is from a study of T cell responses to AZD1222 COVID-19 vaccine. Sequencing used immunoSEQ multiplex PCR; TCRdb keeps in-frame clones, though not all of them. The table records 130,000 or so clones, about nine tenths of them present only once. The table lists this clone with a count of one. Its antigen is undetermined. Findings of the study overall: A reported finding is that nearly half of spike-specific TCRs target unmutated variant regions.

CDR1 and CDR2 (germline): SGHNT, YYREEE (reference sequence). The CDR3 contains 13 residues. Trimming stripped 9 bases from V and 2 bases from J, with 13 bases between. The source of this sequence is an adult in good health. The chain recombines TRBV5-4 with TRBJ2-3; D possibly corresponds to TRBD1 (6 bases). The material sequenced was peripheral blood, taken on day 0 of AZD1222 vaccination. Written as DNA, the CDR3 is TGTGCCACTCAAGGACAGTACACAGATACGCAGTATTTT. Translated, it gives CATQGQYTDTQYF.